The 8 T cell receptor beta chains below all came from one sample that was sequenced in a study of shared clonotypes between healthy human individuals. Assay used: immunoSEQ multiplex PCR; TCRdb lists only in-frame clones, some missing. The sample lists 98,000 or so clones, around 68% occurring once. The sample consisted of memory CD8+ T cells sorted from blood. Indicated subset: CD45RO+ cells pooled with CCR7-negative TemRA cells. Receptors were obtained from a woman aged 25 to 39 in good health.

The chain is built from TRBV11-2 and TRBJ2-1; the D gene is possibly TRBD2 (6 bases). CDR3 length: 17 amino acids. Trimming removed 1 base from V and 8 bases from J, with 21 bases in between. Germline V gives CDR1 SGHAT, CDR2 FQNNGV. In DNA, the CDR3 is TGTGCCAGCAGCTTAGGCCCTGGGGCGGGGTTGGAGGATGAGCAGTTCTTC. It is translated as CASSLGPGAGLEDEQFF. The full variable domain, completed using reference TRBV11-2 and TRBJ2-1, is EAGVAQSPRYKIIEKRQSVAFWCNPISGHATLYWYQQILGQGPKLLIQFQNNGVVDDSQLPKDRFSAERLKGVDSTLKIQPAKLEDSAVYLCASSLGPGAGLEDEQFFGPGTRLTVL.

This chain uses TRBV18 with TRBJ2-5, with D unclear. V lost 5 bases and J lost 2, with 9 bases in between. Looked up from germline, CDR1 is KGHSH and CDR2 is LQKENI. This CDR3 region has 13 residues. The chain's CDR3 is CASSSVQQETQYF. The CDR3 DNA is TGTGCCAGCTCATCGGTCCAACAAGAGACCCAGTACTTC.

In this sample, this clone turned up once. The genes are TRBV5-1 and TRBJ2-4, with 7 bases aligning to TRBD1. This CDR3 has 15 amino acids. Germline values: CDR1 SGHRS, CDR2 YFSETQ. The V segment lost 4 bases and the J segment 1 base; nucleotides outside the gene matches: 5. CDR3: CASSQGVQAKNIQYF. CDR3 DNA sequence: TGCGCCAGCAGCCAGGGGGTTCAGGCCAAAAACATTCAGTACTTC.

The rearrangement links TRBV6-1 to TRBJ2-1; TRBD1 matches at 7 bases. CDR1 and CDR2 from the germline V gene are MNHNS and SASEGT. The CDR3 sequence is 16 residues long. V shed 3 bases, J shed 0 bases, and the junction held 5 bases outside the gene matches. The CDR3 here is CASSDPTGSSYNEQFF. CDR3 DNA: TGTGCCAGCAGTGACCCGACAGGGAGCTCCTACAATGAGCAGTTCTTC.

The chain couples TRBV6-5 to TRBJ1-5; no definite D call. This CDR3 region has 14 residues. From germline, CDR1 is MNHEY and CDR2 SVGAGI. Trimming shortened V by 7 bases and J by 4 bases, and 14 bases separated the two germline ends. CDR3 nucleotide sequence: TGTGCCAGCAAGAAAGAGGCTCCTAATCAGCCCCAGCATTTT. Translating it yields CASKKEAPNQPQHF.

The gene calls are TRBV10-3 and TRBJ2-2, with D perhaps matching TRBD2 (6 bases). The CDR3 runs 16 residues. Trimming took 8 bases from V and 0 from J, leaving 16 bases between them. Germline CDR1 and CDR2: ENHRY and SYGVKD. CDR3 in amino acids: CAIPALGGTNTGELFF. The CDR3 DNA follows: TGTGCCATCCCCGCATTAGGAGGGACGAACACCGGGGAGCTGTTTTTT.

J is TRBJ2-1 and V is TRBV5-4; the D is unclear. Trimming took off 4 bases at V and 10 bases at J, with 9 bases between the two ends. The CDR3 is 11 residues long. Germline values: CDR1 SGHNT, CDR2 YYREEE (reference sequence). This CDR3 is CASSNVMEQFF. CDR3 sequence (DNA): TGTGCCAGCAGCAACGTCATGGAGCAGTTCTTC.

This clone was counted only a few times. The rearrangement uses TRBV4-2 and TRBJ2-3; the match to TRBD2 covers 10 bases. Trimming at V came to 6 bases and at J to 4 bases, leaving 7 bases not matched to a gene. This CDR3 spans 15 amino acids. In germline, CDR1 is LGHNA, CDR2 YNFKEQ. The CDR3 region is CASRRLAGESDTQYF. In DNA form, the CDR3 reads TGTGCCAGCAGACGGCTAGCGGGAGAATCAGATACGCAGTATTTT.